The next 30 T cell receptor beta chains were all read from a single sample in a study of breast tumors, draining lymph nodes, adjacent tissues. TCRdb redid the calling of the multiplex PCR reads with MiXCR, one entry per CDR3 protein. The profile shows more than 200,000 distinct CDR3 sequences, about 34% of them singletons. Breast cancer patients provided tissue from their axillary draining lymph nodes. Sequenced material: axillary lymph node tissue. All receptors derive from a female donor with breast cancer. Some clones in this sample may be carry-over from other donors' samples.

This clonotype was detected a few times. This chain joins TRBV2 and TRBJ2-7; D remains ambiguous. Per the germline V gene, CDR1 is SNHLY and CDR2 is FYNNEI. This CDR3 spans 11 amino acids. V was clipped by 6 bases and J by 6 bases, with 9 bases between them. In DNA form, the CDR3 reads TGTGCCAGCAGCGCACAGTTCGAGCAGTACTTC. Its protein product is CASSAQFEQYF.

This clonotype was recorded at least ten times. The gene calls are TRBV6-5 and TRBJ1-3, with TRBD1 matching 9 bases. The CDR3 sequence is 17 residues long. With 6 bases clipped from V and 2 bases from J, the junction kept 11 bases outside the gene matches. The germline V gene has CDR1 MNHEY and CDR2 SVGAGI. CDR3 coding DNA: TGTGCCAGCAGAGGGACAGGGAAAAATCTGGCTGGAAACACCATATATTTT. Its translation: CASRGTGKNLAGNTIYF.

This clonotype was counted at least ten times. The V call is TRBV19, the J call TRBJ2-5; D not certain. The CDR3 sequence is 13 residues long. Germline assignment: CDR1 LNHDA and CDR2 SQIVND (reference sequence). V lost 7 bases and J lost 5, with 14 bases in between. The CDR3 sequence is CASTPGLGETQYF. DNA for the CDR3: TGTGCCAGTACCCCGGGCTTGGGGGAGACCCAGTACTTC.

A few counts support this clonotype. A read error may be the cause here, since a much bigger clone is one base away. V usage is TRBV6-6 and J usage is TRBJ2-7; TRBD1 matches at 8 bases. The length of the CDR3 is 13 residues. The germline gives CDR1 MNHNY, CDR2 SVGAGI (reference sequence). J gave up 4 bases and V 9 bases, and 8 bases lay outside the gene matches. The CDR3 DNA follows: TGTGCCAGTAGGCTAAGACAGGGGTACGAGCAGTACTTC. This sequence encodes CASRLRQGYEQYF.

This clonotype came up many times. The V call is TRBV12-3 or TRBV12-4, the J call TRBJ1-2; no firm D call. The CDR3 has 11 residues. V gave up 5 bases and J gave up 1 base, with 2 bases separating them. The CDR3 DNA reads TGTGCCAGCAGTCATAACTATGGCTACACCTTC. It is translated as CASSHNYGYTF.

This clonotype was seen many times. This sequence joins TRBV20-1 and TRBJ2-1, with 9 nucleotides matching TRBD1. Germline-derived CDR1 and CDR2 are DFQATT and SNEGSKA (reference sequence). V dropped 3 bases and J dropped 0; count of bases not matched to a gene: 6. There are 16 residues in the CDR3. CDR3 protein: CSARVGQGSSYNEQFF. The CDR3 nucleotides read TGCAGTGCTAGGGTAGGACAGGGGAGCTCCTACAATGAGCAGTTCTTC.

This clonotype appeared many times. The gene calls are TRBV5-1 and TRBJ2-2; tentatively, D is TRBD1 (5 bases). This CDR3 contains 16 residues. V was shortened by 5 bases and J by 2 bases, with 16 bases between the two germline ends. Germline V lookup: CDR1 SGHRS, CDR2 YFSETQ. CDR3 DNA sequence: TGCGCCAGCAGTTTTAATCAGGGTCATAACACCGGGGAGCTGTTTTTT. The encoded protein is CASSFNQGHNTGELFF.

The chain carries TRBV2 and TRBJ1-2, with D tentatively TRBD1 (5 bases). Per the germline V gene, CDR1 is SNHLY and CDR2 is FYNNEI. CDR3 length equals 24 residues. V lost 4 bases to trimming and J lost 6 bases, with 45 bases between them. The CDR3 region has the DNA TGTGCCAGCAGTGCCCTGGAGCTTGGTGACTCTGCTGTGGCCCGAGGAGGGACTGTAAATGGCTACACCTTC. Translated: CASSALELGDSAVARGGTVNGYTF.

This clonotype was detected a few times. This chain uses TRBV27 with TRBJ2-1; D possibly corresponds to TRBD2 (5 bases). Looked up from germline, CDR1 is MNHEY and CDR2 is SMNVEV (reference sequence). This CDR3 contains 16 residues. With 8 bases removed from V and 1 base from J, the gap between germline ends came to 18 bases. In DNA form, the CDR3 reads TGTGCCAGCGGACGGTTTGGAGGCGGATCCTACAATGAGCAGTTCTTC. It yields the protein CASGRFGGGSYNEQFF.

Concerning this clonotype: The CDR3 ends on some other residue instead of the conserved phenylalanine or tryptophan, so this is likely a read error. The CDR3 region has the DNA TGTGCCACCAGTGATGGAGGGATGGGGGGGGATCGCAAAAACATTCAGTACCTC. This sequence encodes CATSDGGMGGDRKNIQYL. The V call is TRBV24-1, the J call TRBJ2-4, with 7 bases matching TRBD2. CDR3 length: 18 amino acids. V gave up 3 bases and J gave up 3 bases; unmatched junction bases: 13. CDR1 and CDR2 from the germline V gene are KGHDR and SFDVKD.

As concerns this clonotype: A much larger clone differs by one base, so this may be a read error. In this CDR3 the conserved last residue, phenylalanine or tryptophan, is missing, so a read error is likely. The chain is built from TRBV7-9 and TRBJ2-5, with a tentative D call TRBD1 (5 bases). Germline V gene sequence: CDR1 SEHNR, CDR2 FQNEAQ (reference sequence). V lost 4 bases, J lost 1 base, and 10 bases lay in between. This CDR3 contains 14 residues. DNA of the CDR3: TGTGCCAGCAGCTCTACAGGTAGCCAAGAGACCCAGTACCTC. Residues: CASSSTGSQETQYL.

Details on this clonotype: A single base separates this from a much larger clone, so it may be a read error. This chain links TRBV6-1 with TRBJ2-7; weak D call: TRBD2 (6 bases). Looked up from germline, CDR1 is MNHNS and CDR2 is SASEGT. The CDR3 sequence is 14 residues long. With 5 bases removed from V and 1 base from J, the gap between germline ends came to 12 bases. CDR3 in amino acids: CASSHRGSSYEQYF. The CDR3 DNA sequence: TGTGCCAGCAGTCATCGGGGGTCTTCCTACGAGCAGTACTTC.

The sample holds a few counts of this clonotype. Germline is not matched at one junction end, which may reflect a read error. The V gene is TRBV7-9, the J gene TRBJ2-5, with 9 bases identical to TRBD1. The CDR3 is 15 residues long. Germline loops: CDR1 SEHNR, CDR2 FQNEAQ (reference sequence). DNA for the CDR3: TGTGCCAGCAGCTTACGGGGACAGGGACAAGAGACCCAGCACTTC. This gives the protein CASSLRGQGQETQHF.

In its sample, this clonotype was seen many times. The genes are TRBV11-1 and TRBJ2-1; 9 nucleotides agree with TRBD2. The CDR3 length is 16 residues. CDR1 SGHAT and CDR2 FQDESV come from the germline V gene (reference sequence). J lost 7 bases, V lost 2 bases, and 9 bases had no gene match. The CDR3, as DNA: TGTGCCAGCAGCTTACTGCGGGAGGGCCAGGGGAATGAGCAGTTCTTC. Its translation: CASSLLREGQGNEQFF. The variable domain in full, with the rest retrieved from reference TRBV11-1 and TRBJ2-1, is EAEVAQSPRYKITEKSQAVAFWCDPISGHATLYWYRQILGQGPELLVQFQDESVVDDSQLPKDRFSAERLKGVDSTLKIQPAELGDSAMYLCASSLLREGQGNEQFFGPGTRLTVL.

The chain employs TRBV25-1 and TRBJ2-1; D is ambiguous. Per germline, CDR1 MGHDK and CDR2 SYGVNS. The V end was cut by 7 bases, the J end by 7 bases, with 14 bases between. The CDR3 contains 13 residues. CDR3 region: CASTSVVKNEQFF. CDR3 sequence (DNA): TGTGCCAGCACGAGCGTTGTAAAGAATGAGCAGTTCTTC.

The CDR3 DNA sequence: TGTGCCACCAGCAGAGACGGACAGGCGGTCTCCTATGGCTACACCTTC. Its translation is CATSRDGQAVSYGYTF. V usage is TRBV15 and J usage is TRBJ1-2; 7 positions agree with TRBD1. The J segment lost 4 bases and the V segment lost 0 bases, leaving 8 bases of the junction unmatched. Germline CDR1 and CDR2: LNHNV and YYDKDF (reference sequence). CDR3 size: 16 residues. The full variable domain, its missing parts supplied by reference TRBV15 and TRBJ1-2, is DAMVIQNPRYQVTQFGKPVTLSCSQTLNHNVMYWYQQKSSQAPKLLFHYYDKDFNNEADTPDNFQSRRPNTSFCFLDIRSPGLGDTAMYLCATSRDGQAVSYGYTFGSGTRLTVV.

J is TRBJ2-4 and V is TRBV20-1; 7 bases match TRBD1. Germline V gives CDR1 DFQATT, CDR2 SNEGSKA (reference sequence). V gave up 6 bases and J gave up 4 bases; unmatched junction bases: 15. This CDR3 is built from 16 residues. The CDR3 DNA follows: TGCAGTGCGGTCCCCCCCGCTGGGACAGAAAAAAACATTCAGTACTTC. This sequence encodes CSAVPPAGTEKNIQYF.

The table lists this clonotype with many counts. This chain connects TRBV12-3 or TRBV12-4 to TRBJ1-2, with D possibly matching TRBD1 (5 bases). V lost 2 bases and J lost 2, with 15 bases in between. This CDR3 spans 16 amino acids. In DNA, the CDR3 is TGTGCCAGCAGTTTAAGGCAGGGAACAACGAACTATGGCTACACCTTC. This sequence encodes CASSLRQGTTNYGYTF.

This clonotype was counted a few times. One base away lies a much larger clone, so this may be a sequencing read error. The rearrangement joins TRBV4-1 to TRBJ2-1; D perhaps matches TRBD2 (6 bases). The ends were cut back, 5 bases at V and 8 bases at J, with 13 bases in the middle. This CDR3 comprises 13 residues. The germline CDR1 and CDR2 sequences are MGHRA and YSYEKL. The CDR3: CASSGTGRDEQFF. CDR3 nucleotide sequence: TGCGCCAGCAGCGGGACTGGGCGAGATGAGCAGTTCTTC.

The chain is built from TRBV10-2 and TRBJ1-6; D is possibly TRBD1 (6 bases). V was shortened by 5 bases and J by 5 bases, with 7 bases between the two germline ends. Germline-derived CDR1 and CDR2 are WSHSY and SAAADI. CDR3 length: 13 residues. The CDR3 coding sequence is TGCGCCAGCAGTTGGGACAATAATTCACCCCTCCACTTT. As protein: CASSWDNNSPLHF.

This clonotype was found many times. The J gene is TRBJ1-2, the V gene TRBV27; D not resolved. Germline loops: CDR1 MNHEY, CDR2 SMNVEV (reference sequence). Trimming shortened V by 8 bases and J by 5 bases, and 9 bases separated the two germline ends. This CDR3 comprises 11 residues. CDR3 in amino acids: CASRSAYGYTF. The CDR3 bases are TGTGCCAGCCGTTCTGCGTATGGCTACACCTTC.

This clonotype was picked up many times. The CDR3 DNA reads TGCGCCAGCAGCCTCCTACTAGCGGAGAGCTCTAGCGGATACAATGAGCAGTTCTTC. The encoded protein is CASSLLLAESSSGYNEQFF. The rearrangement links TRBV4-3 to TRBJ2-1; 8 bases match TRBD2. V lost 4 bases to trimming and J lost 4 bases; unmatched junction nucleotides: 18. CDR3 size: 19 residues. CDR1 and CDR2 (germline): LGHNA, YSLEER.

At least ten counts were recorded for this clonotype. The gene calls are TRBV7-2 and TRBJ2-5; D assignment may be TRBD1 or TRBD2 (5 bases each). Germline CDR1 is SGHTA and CDR2 is FQGNSA. The V end was cut by 5 bases, the J end by 2 bases, with 9 bases between. This CDR3 is built from 13 residues. The CDR3 DNA is TGTGCCAGCAGCCGGGGACCGCAAGAGACCCAGTACTTC. This translates into CASSRGPQETQYF.

The CDR3 nucleotides are TGCAGTGCTACTTCGTCGCGAGCGGGAGGAAGGTTCACAGATACGCAGTATTTT. Its protein product is CSATSSRAGGRFTDTQYF. The chain links TRBV20-1 to TRBJ2-3; 9 bases line up with TRBD2. CDR3 length equals 18 residues. The V segment lost 4 bases and the J segment 2 bases; nucleotides outside the gene matches: 16. In germline, CDR1 is DFQATT, CDR2 SNEGSKA (reference sequence).

This clonotype showed up many times. This sequence joins TRBV6-5 and TRBJ2-3; D is ambiguous. Trimming left V 10 bases short and J 5 bases short, with 25 bases between. The CDR3 is made up of 16 amino acids. Germline CDR1 MNHEY, CDR2 SVGAGI. CDR3: CATYIYGRGKKDTQYF. DNA of the CDR3: TGTGCCACCTATATTTATGGGCGAGGTAAGAAAGATACGCAGTATTTT.

This clonotype was seen a few times. CDR3 DNA sequence: TGTGCCAGTACACCCAGGGGGCTGAACACTGAAGCTTTCTTT. Its translation is CASTPRGLNTEAFF. This sequence joins TRBV19 and TRBJ1-1, with 8 nucleotides matching TRBD1. Trimming cost V 7 bases and J 0 bases; bases outside gene matches: 4. The CDR3 has 14 residues. CDR1 is LNHDA and CDR2 is SQIVND in the germline V gene (reference sequence).

This clonotype has at least ten counts. The chain couples TRBV6-6 to TRBJ2-3, with 8 nucleotides matching TRBD1. There are 17 residues in the CDR3. V trimming: 5 bases; J trimming: 3 bases; junction bases outside the gene matches: 13. CDR1 and CDR2 (germline): MNHNY, SVGAGI (reference sequence). The CDR3: CASSPPDTGGRTDTQYF. The CDR3, as DNA: TGTGCCAGCAGTCCGCCCGACACAGGGGGTCGGACAGATACGCAGTATTTT.

V gene TRBV27 combines with J gene TRBJ1-5, with 12 bases that match TRBD1. V trimming: 5 bases; J trimming: 14 bases; junction bases outside the gene matches: 7. The CDR3 length is 13 residues. Germline V gives CDR1 MNHEY, CDR2 SMNVEV (reference sequence). This CDR3 is CASSKGQGAYEHF. CDR3 DNA sequence: TGTGCCAGCAGTAAGGGACAGGGGGCGTACGAGCATTTT.

This clonotype was counted ten times or more. The J gene is TRBJ2-5, the V gene TRBV7-9; 15 bases fit TRBD2. The junction had 0 bases not matched to a gene; V was cut back by 3 bases and J by 4 bases. CDR1 SEHNR and CDR2 FQNEAQ come from the germline V gene (reference sequence). CDR3 length: 15 residues. The CDR3 loop is CASSLGLAGGETQYF. CDR3 bases: TGTGCCAGCAGCTTGGGACTAGCGGGAGGAGAGACCCAGTACTTC. Looking up the rest from reference TRBV7-9 and TRBJ2-5 gives the full variable domain: DTGVSQNPRHKITKRGQNVTFRCDPISEHNRLYWYRQTLGQGPEFLTYFQNEAQLEKSRLLSDRFSAERPKGSFSTLEIQRTEQGDSAMYLCASSLGLAGGETQYFGPGTRLLVL.

Remarks on this clonotype: This may stem from a read error, because a much larger clone lies one nucleotide away. The genes are TRBV7-2 and TRBJ2-5, with 8 positions matching TRBD1. The CDR3 is 15 residues long. Per the germline V gene, CDR1 is SGHTA and CDR2 is FQGNSA. In DNA, the CDR3 is TGTGCCAGCAGCTTAAGGACAGGGTCGAGGCAGACCCAGCACTTC. Protein product: CASSLRTGSRQTQHF.